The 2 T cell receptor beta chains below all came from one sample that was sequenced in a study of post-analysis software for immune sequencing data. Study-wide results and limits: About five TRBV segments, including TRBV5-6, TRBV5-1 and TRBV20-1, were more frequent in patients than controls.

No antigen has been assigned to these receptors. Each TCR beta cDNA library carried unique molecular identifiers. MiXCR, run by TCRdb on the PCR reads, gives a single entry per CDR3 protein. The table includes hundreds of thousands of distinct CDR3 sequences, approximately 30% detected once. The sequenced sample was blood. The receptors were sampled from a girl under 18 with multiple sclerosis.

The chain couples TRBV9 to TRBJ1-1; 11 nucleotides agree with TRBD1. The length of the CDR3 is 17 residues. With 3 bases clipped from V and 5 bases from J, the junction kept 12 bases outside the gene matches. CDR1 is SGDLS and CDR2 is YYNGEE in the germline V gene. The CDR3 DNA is TGTGCCAGCAGCGAGTGGACAGGGGGCGACGTAAGGACTGAAGCTTTCTTT. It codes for CASSEWTGGDVRTEAFF.

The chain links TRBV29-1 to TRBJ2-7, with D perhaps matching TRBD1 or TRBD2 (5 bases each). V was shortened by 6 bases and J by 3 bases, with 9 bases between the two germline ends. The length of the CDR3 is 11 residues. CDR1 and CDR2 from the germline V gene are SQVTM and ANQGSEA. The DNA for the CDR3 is TGCAGCGTGGGGGAAGACTACGAGCAGTACTTC. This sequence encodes CSVGEDYEQYF.